Shown below are 5 T cell receptor beta chains from a single sample sequenced in a study of T cell responses to AZD1222 COVID-19 vaccine. Sequencing used immunoSEQ multiplex PCR; TCRdb keeps in-frame clones, though not all of them. The sample holds 89,000 or so clones, over 70% seen once. This specimen was peripheral blood, taken on day 0 of AZD1222 vaccination. The origin of the receptors is an adult in good health.

The genes are TRBV7-9 and TRBJ1-4; TRBD1 might be the D (5 bases). The CDR3 sequence is 18 residues long. Germline CDR1 reads SEHNR; CDR2 reads FQNEAQ (reference sequence). V lost 4 bases to trimming and J lost 0 bases, with 18 bases between them. The CDR3 is CASSSPTGGRTTNEKLFF. The CDR3 coding sequence is TGTGCCAGCAGCTCCCCCACGGGGGGGAGAACAACTAATGAAAAACTGTTTTTT.

This clone came up once. This chain joins TRBV2 and TRBJ1-1, with D tentatively TRBD1 (6 bases). The CDR3 extends over 15 amino acids. From germline, CDR1 is SNHLY and CDR2 FYNNEI. V lost 10 bases and J 5 bases, leaving 23 bases between the germline ends. In DNA form, the CDR3 reads TGTGCCACCAACGCCCAGGGGATCGCGTGGACTGAAGCTTTCTTT. It codes for CATNAQGIAWTEAFF.

The table lists this clone with a count of one. V is TRBV20-1 and J is TRBJ2-7; D not resolved. Trimming cost V 3 bases and J 6 bases, with 12 bases left between them. Germline CDR1 and CDR2: DFQATT and SNEGSKA (reference sequence). CDR3 size: 12 residues. The CDR3: CSASSQNGEQYF. The CDR3 DNA reads as TGCAGTGCTAGTTCGCAGAACGGCGAGCAGTACTTC.

The chain employs TRBV5-6 and TRBJ2-5; no firm D call. Germline values: CDR1 SGHDT, CDR2 YYEEEE. The CDR3 is made up of 14 amino acids. V was clipped by 4 bases and J by 0 bases, with 10 bases between them. The DNA for the CDR3 is TGTGCCAGCAGCCCCCGACCAGACCAAGAGACCCAGTACTTC. It yields the protein CASSPRPDQETQYF.

The chain uses TRBV11-1 and TRBJ1-1, with D possibly TRBD1 on 5 matching bases. The CDR3 runs 13 residues. Trimming cost V 5 bases and J 7 bases, with 14 bases left between them. CDR1 is SGHAT, CDR2 FQDESV, per germline (reference sequence). The CDR3 loop is CASSLGRASEAFF. DNA for the CDR3: TGTGCCAGCAGCCTCGGCAGGGCAAGTGAAGCTTTCTTT.